A single sample is the source of the 17 T cell receptor beta chains below, sequenced in a study of identical twins. TCRdb passed the 5' RACE reads through MiXCR, listing each CDR3 protein once. The profile covers a few hundred thousand distinct CDR3 sequences, with around an eighth appearing a single time and approximately 0.98% taken by the ten largest. These data are also associated with another study on yellow fever vaccine responses in identical twins.

The sample taken for sequencing was CD4+ T cells sorted from blood. The receptors come from a woman younger than 35 in good health.

The chain combines TRBV6-1 with TRBJ1-2, with TRBD1 matching over 10 bases. V was pared by 7 bases and J by 1 base, with 9 bases of the junction left unmatched. CDR3 length equals 16 residues. Germline CDR1 reads MNHNS; CDR2 reads SASEGT. CDR3 in DNA: TGTGCCAGCAAGTCAGGCGACAGGGGGCATAACTATGGCTACACCTTC. This gives the protein CASKSGDRGHNYGYTF.

The sample holds many counts of this clonotype. The chain recombines TRBV5-8 with TRBJ1-6; 8 nucleotides line up with TRBD1. There are 15 residues in the CDR3. The junction had 7 bases not matched to a gene; V was cut back by 4 bases and J by 7 bases. Germline lookup yields CDR1 SGHTS and CDR2 YDEGEE. Here the CDR3 reads CASSLGQGRNSPLHF. CDR3 nucleotide sequence: TGTGCCAGCAGCCTCGGACAGGGAAGGAATTCACCCCTCCACTTT.

This chain links TRBV28 with TRBJ2-3; 11 bases match TRBD2. The ends lost 4 bases at V and 6 bases at J; junction bases unmatched: 12. CDR3 length: 17 amino acids. CDR1 is MDHEN, CDR2 SYDVKM, per germline. The CDR3 protein is CASSSAASGRRYDTQYF. CDR3 bases: TGTGCCAGCAGTTCTGCCGCTAGCGGGAGGAGGTACGATACGCAGTATTTT. Full variable domain (outside the CDR3, taken from reference TRBV28 and TRBJ2-3): DVKVTQSSRYLVKRTGEKVFLECVQDMDHENMFWYRQDPGLGLRLIYFSYDVKMKEKGDIPEGYSVSREKKERFSLILESASTNQTSMYLCASSSAASGRRYDTQYFGPGTRLTVL.

The CDR3 DNA reads TGTGCCAGCAGCTTAGGTCGACAGAGCAATGAGCAGTTCTTC. This encodes CASSLGRQSNEQFF. J is TRBJ2-1 and V is TRBV7-2, with D perhaps matching TRBD1 (5 bases). From germline, CDR1 is SGHTA and CDR2 FQGNSA. The germline V and J ends were trimmed by 1 base and 6 bases, with 10 bases remaining between them. The CDR3 loop spans 14 amino acids.

This clonotype was seen a handful of times. V is TRBV2 and J is TRBJ2-5, with unresolved D. There are 14 residues in the CDR3. The ends were cut back, 5 bases at V and 3 bases at J, with 13 bases in the middle. Germline loops: CDR1 SNHLY, CDR2 FYNNEI. CDR3 amino acids: CASSPWVGKETQYF. For the CDR3, the DNA is TGTGCCAGCAGTCCGTGGGTAGGGAAAGAGACCCAGTACTTC.

The chain has TRBV30 and TRBJ2-1; 8 bases map to TRBD2. CDR3 length: 14 amino acids. Trimming cost V 7 bases and J 3 bases; bases outside gene matches: 8. The V gene's germline CDR1 is GTSNPN and CDR2 SVGIG (reference sequence). This CDR3 reads CALTGTSFYNEQFF. Written as DNA, the CDR3 is TGTGCCTTGACCGGGACTAGTTTCTACAATGAGCAGTTCTTC.

There are a few counts of this clonotype. V is TRBV7-2 and J is TRBJ2-7, with 7 bases aligning to TRBD1. The germline V gene encodes CDR1 SGHTA and CDR2 FQGNSA. The CDR3 loop spans 15 amino acids. The ends lost 3 bases at V and 1 base at J; junction bases unmatched: 6. CDR3 sequence reads: CASSLAGTESYEQYF. The CDR3 nucleotides are TGTGCCAGCAGCTTGGCCGGGACAGAATCCTACGAGCAGTACTTC.

This clonotype has only a few counts. This chain uses TRBV12-3 or TRBV12-4 with TRBJ2-2, with D tentatively TRBD1 (5 bases). Deletions cut 2 bases from V and 4 bases from J, with 14 bases between. The CDR3 is 16 amino acids. For the CDR3, the DNA is TGTGCCAGCAGTTTAAGCTTAAGTAGGGGCACCGGGGAGCTGTTTTTT. Protein: CASSLSLSRGTGELFF.

The genes are TRBV29-1 and TRBJ2-5; unclear D gene. Germline CDR1 SQVTM, CDR2 ANQGSEA. This CDR3 spans 10 amino acids. V lost 4 bases and J 2 bases, leaving 2 bases between the germline ends. CDR3 sequence reads: CSVVQETQYF. DNA of the CDR3: TGCAGCGTTGTTCAAGAGACCCAGTACTTC. Full variable domain (missing parts from reference TRBV29-1 and TRBJ2-5): SAVISQKPSRDICQRGTSLTIQCQVDSQVTMMFWYRQQPGQSLTLIATANQGSEATYESGFVIDKFPISRPNLTFSTLTVSNMSPEDSSIYLCSVVQETQYFGPGTRLLVL.

This clonotype was found a few times. The rearrangement joins TRBV6-5 to TRBJ2-3; 7 positions match TRBD1. J lost 2 bases, V lost 2 bases, and 4 bases had no gene match. This CDR3 spans 15 amino acids. Germline lookup yields CDR1 MNHEY and CDR2 SVGAGI. The CDR3 reads CASSYDRAFTDTQYF. In DNA, the CDR3 is TGTGCCAGCAGTTACGACAGGGCTTTCACAGATACGCAGTATTTT.

In its sample, this clonotype was seen a few times. This chain links TRBV29-1 with TRBJ2-4; 8 bases line up with TRBD1. The CDR3 has 14 residues. The germline V gene encodes CDR1 SQVTM and CDR2 ANQGSEA. Losses at the gene ends were 4 bases for V and 6 bases for J; bases not matched to a gene: 8. The CDR3, as DNA: TGCAGCGTTGTGCTGGACAGGGTGGGAAACATTCAGTACTTC. Amino acids: CSVVLDRVGNIQYF.

This clonotype was found a few times. V and J are TRBV11-1 and TRBJ2-6; D may correspond to TRBD1 or TRBD2 (5 bases each). CDR1 is SGHAT and CDR2 is FQDESV in the germline V gene (reference sequence). V lost 5 bases and J lost 0, with 17 bases in between. CDR3 length equals 18 residues. The chain's CDR3 is CASSPIRDPSSGANVLTF. For the CDR3, the DNA is TGTGCCAGCAGCCCCATCAGGGACCCCTCCTCTGGGGCCAACGTCCTGACTTTC.

This clonotype was recorded a few times. J is TRBJ2-1 and V is TRBV15; possibly TRBD2 for D (6 bases). The V end lost 3 bases, the J end lost 11 bases, and 8 bases lay between the germline ends. The CDR3 consists of 11 residues. CDR1 and CDR2 from the germline V gene are LNHNV and YYDKDF (reference sequence). Here the CDR3 reads CATSRGLKQFF. DNA for the CDR3: TGTGCCACCAGCAGGGGACTGAAGCAGTTCTTC.

The V call is TRBV10-3, the J call TRBJ2-1; D unresolved. Germline CDR1 ENHRY, CDR2 SYGVKD. The CDR3 has 11 residues. Trimming cost V 0 bases and J 8 bases, with 2 bases left between them. CDR3 DNA sequence: TGTGCCATCAGTGAGTCTTATGAGCAGTTCTTC. This encodes CAISESYEQFF.

The genes are TRBV7-9 and TRBJ1-5, with D hard to call. Germline values: CDR1 SEHNR, CDR2 FQNEAQ (reference sequence). V gave up 5 bases and J gave up 0 bases, with 14 bases separating them. The CDR3 extends over 16 amino acids. CDR3 sequence: CASSAGPRDSNQPQHF. The CDR3, as DNA: TGTGCCAGCAGCGCAGGACCTCGGGATAGCAATCAGCCCCAGCATTTT.

This clonotype occurred a few times. The genes are TRBV5-1 and TRBJ2-7, with no clear D. Trimming left V 1 base short and J 2 bases short, with 13 bases between. CDR1 and CDR2 (germline): SGHRS, YFSETQ. CDR3 length: 15 amino acids. The CDR3 is CASSLHRQAPYEQYF. The CDR3 bases are TGCGCCAGCAGCTTGCACCGACAAGCCCCCTACGAGCAGTACTTC. Looking up the rest from reference TRBV5-1 and TRBJ2-7 gives the full variable domain: KAGVTQTPRYLIKTRGQQVTLSCSPISGHRSVSWYQQTPGQGLQFLFEYFSETQRNKGNFPGRFSGRQFSNSRSEMNVSTLELGDSALYLCASSLHRQAPYEQYFGPGTRLTVT.

Worth noting for this clonotype: Because it lacks the conserved phenylalanine or tryptophan at the end, this CDR3 is likely a read error. The chain carries TRBV6-5 and TRBJ2-3, with TRBD2 matching over 7 bases. The V and J ends lost 2 bases and 2 bases, in that order; junction bases with no gene match: 4. Germline values: CDR1 MNHEY, CDR2 SVGAGI. There are 15 residues in the CDR3. The CDR3 bases are TGTGCCAGCAGTTACCGGGGAGGGACCACAGATACGCAGTATCTT. This codes for CASSYRGGTTDTQYL.